Listed here is a single TCR beta chain. This sample stems from a study of blood T cell repertoires in COVID-19. Study context: Sources were T cells, B-cell-depleted T cells, or PBMCs; the material itself was cDNA or gDNA.

Methods used by the authors: Reference gene primer amplification in the assay estimated nucleated cell counts. The repertoire was sequenced with immunoSEQ multiplex PCR; TCRdb's copy has only in-frame clones and lacks some. From that table come the V and J calls and clone size; the DNA was used to work out D and trimming. The sample contains tens of thousands of clones, about 86% of which appear only once. The V and J ends lost 0 bases and 4 bases respectively, with 13 bases between them. CDR3 length: 16 amino acids. The germline V gene encodes CDR1 MNHEY and CDR2 SVGAGI. This clonotype was sampled from a man aged 35 to 55 with COVID-19, enrolled during active disease. Sequencing was done on a sample of peripheral blood. This sequence joins TRBV6-5 and TRBJ1-3, with unresolved D. CDR3 nucleotide sequence: TGTGCCAGCAGTTACTCGAGGTCTTACTCGGGAAACACCATATATTTT. Translated: CASSYSRSYSGNTIYF.